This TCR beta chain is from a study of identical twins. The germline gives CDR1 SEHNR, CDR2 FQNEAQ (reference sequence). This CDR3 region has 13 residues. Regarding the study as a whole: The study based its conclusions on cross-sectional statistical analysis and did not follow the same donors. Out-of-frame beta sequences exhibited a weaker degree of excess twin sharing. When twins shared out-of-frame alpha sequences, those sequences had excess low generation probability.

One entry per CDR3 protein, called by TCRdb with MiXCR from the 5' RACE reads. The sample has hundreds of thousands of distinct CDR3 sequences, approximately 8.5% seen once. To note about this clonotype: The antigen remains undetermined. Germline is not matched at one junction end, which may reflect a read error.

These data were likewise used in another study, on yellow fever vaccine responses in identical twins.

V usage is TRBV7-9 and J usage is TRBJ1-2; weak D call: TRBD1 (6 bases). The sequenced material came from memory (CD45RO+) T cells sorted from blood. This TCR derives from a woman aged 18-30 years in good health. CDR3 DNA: TGTGCCAGCACCTTAGGGGGTAACTATGGCTACACCTTC. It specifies CASTLGGNYGYTF. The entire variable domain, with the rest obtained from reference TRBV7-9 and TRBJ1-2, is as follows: DTGVSQNPRHKITKRGQNVTFRCDPISEHNRLYWYRQTLGQGPEFLTYFQNEAQLEKSRLLSDRFSAERPKGSFSTLEIQRTEQGDSAMYLCASTLGGNYGYTFGSGTRLTVV.